The 2 T cell receptor beta chains in this list originate from one sample, sequenced in a study of regulatory T cells in long-lasting Graves disease. Time point of the sample: newly diagnosed GD, antithyroid drugs for less than 3 months. Researchers made the TCR library from RNA that was extracted from PBMCs. Construction of TCR beta libraries relied on iRepertoire HTBI primers and on Arm-PCR targeting CDR3 regions. TCRdb independently ran MiXCR on the multiplex PCR reads; one entry per CDR3 protein. This sample carries roughly 510,000 distinct CDR3 sequences, 16% of them seen once, and the ten largest clones take approximately 12%. The same specimen was also included in a second study, on T cells in Graves' hyperthyroidism and ophthalmopathy.

Material: peripheral blood mononuclear cells (PBMCs), obtained at new diagnosis, from a patient treated with antithyroid drugs. The receptors were gathered from a man between 18 and 29 years old with Graves disease.

This clonotype was observed a few times. The chain carries TRBV14 and TRBJ1-2; D is unresolved. The CDR3 is 13 residues long. In germline, CDR1 is SGHDN, CDR2 FVKESK. V gave up 1 base and J gave up 4 bases, with 7 bases separating them. The CDR3 DNA reads TGTGCCAGCAGCCAAGGAGCCAGCTATGGCTACACCTTC. Translated, it gives CASSQGASYGYTF.

This clonotype has more than one count but fewer than ten. A much bigger clone sits one base away, suggesting this may be a read error. The chain is built from TRBV7-6 and TRBJ1-1, with D maybe TRBD1 (5 bases). CDR3 size: 13 residues. The germline gives CDR1 SGHVS, CDR2 FNYEAQ. The ends were cut back, 1 base at V and 6 bases at J, with 9 bases in the middle. The CDR3 DNA reads as TGTGCCAGCAGCTTAGTAGGGGCCTCTGAAGCTTTCTTT. Translated: CASSLVGASEAFF.